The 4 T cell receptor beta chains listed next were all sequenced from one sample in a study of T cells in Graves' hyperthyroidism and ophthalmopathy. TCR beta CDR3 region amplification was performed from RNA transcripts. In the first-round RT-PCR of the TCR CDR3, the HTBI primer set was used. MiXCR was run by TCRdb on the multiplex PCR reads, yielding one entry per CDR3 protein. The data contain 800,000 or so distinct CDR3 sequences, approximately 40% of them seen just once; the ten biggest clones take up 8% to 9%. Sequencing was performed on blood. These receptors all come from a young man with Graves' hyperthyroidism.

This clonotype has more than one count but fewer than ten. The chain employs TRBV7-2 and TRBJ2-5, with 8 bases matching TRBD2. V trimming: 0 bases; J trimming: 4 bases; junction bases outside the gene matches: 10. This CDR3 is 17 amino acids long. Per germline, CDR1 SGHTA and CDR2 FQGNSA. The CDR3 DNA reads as TGTGCCAGCAGCTTAGCGCTGTGGCGGGAGGATGGAGAGACCCAGTACTTC. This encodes CASSLALWREDGETQYF.

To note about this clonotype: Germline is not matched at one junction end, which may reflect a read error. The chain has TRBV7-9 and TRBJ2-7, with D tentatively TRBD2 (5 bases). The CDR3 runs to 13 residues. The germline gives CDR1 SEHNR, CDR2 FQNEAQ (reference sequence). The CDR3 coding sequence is TGTGCCAGCAGCTTAGGTCAATTGGGAGAGCAGCACTTC. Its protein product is CASSLGQLGEQHF.

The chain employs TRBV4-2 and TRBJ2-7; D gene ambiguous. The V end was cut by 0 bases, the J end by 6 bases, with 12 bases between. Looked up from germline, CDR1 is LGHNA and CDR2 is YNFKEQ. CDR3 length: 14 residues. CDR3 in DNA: TGTGCCAGCAGCCAAGATGGGGAAATCGGCGAGCAGTACTTC. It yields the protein CASSQDGEIGEQYF.

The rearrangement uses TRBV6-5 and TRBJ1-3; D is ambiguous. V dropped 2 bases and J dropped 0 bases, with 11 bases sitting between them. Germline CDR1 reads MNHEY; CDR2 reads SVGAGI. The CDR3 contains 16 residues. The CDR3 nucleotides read TGTGCCAGCAGTTACGAGGGTGGGTTCTCTGGAAACACCATATATTTT. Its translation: CASSYEGGFSGNTIYF.